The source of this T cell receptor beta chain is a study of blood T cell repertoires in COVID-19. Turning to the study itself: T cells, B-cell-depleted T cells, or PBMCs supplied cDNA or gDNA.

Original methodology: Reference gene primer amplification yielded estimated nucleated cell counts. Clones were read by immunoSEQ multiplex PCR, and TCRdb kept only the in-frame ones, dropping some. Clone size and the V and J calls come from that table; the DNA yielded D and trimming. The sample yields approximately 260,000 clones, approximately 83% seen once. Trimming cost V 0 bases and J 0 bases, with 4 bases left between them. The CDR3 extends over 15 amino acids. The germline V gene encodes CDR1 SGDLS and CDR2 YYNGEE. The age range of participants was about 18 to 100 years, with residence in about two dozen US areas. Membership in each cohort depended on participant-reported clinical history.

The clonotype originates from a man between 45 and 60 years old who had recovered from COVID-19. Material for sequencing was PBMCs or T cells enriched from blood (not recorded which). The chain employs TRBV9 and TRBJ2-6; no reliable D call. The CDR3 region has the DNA TGTGCCAGCAGCGTAGCTAGCTCTGGGGCCAACGTCCTGACTTTC. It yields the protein CASSVASSGANVLTF.